These T cell receptor beta chains were read from a single sample in a study of human T cells and chemical hapten exposure. TCRdb re-called the RACE reads through MiXCR, storing one row per CDR3 protein. Here the sample spans some 41,000 distinct CDR3 sequences, about 4% being singletons. The sequencing here drew on whole blood, taken in connection with sensitization to the hapten diphenylcyclopropenone (DPC). The receptors derive from a man aged 50 or older with alopecia areata. Some clones in this sample may be carry-over from other donors' samples. Both conserved end residues are part of each CDR3. The order of the fields is clone size, J gene, V gene, D gene, CDR3 protein, CDR3 DNA. D genes are given only for firm matches. Clone size, where shown, is once, few, many, or a class for clones that have expanded.

>many|TRBJ2-2|TRBV24-1|TRBD2
CATSDPALAGGTGELFF
TGTGCCACCAGTGACCCCGCGCTAGCGGGAGGAACCGGGGAGCTGTTTTTT
>medium-sized|TRBJ1-5|TRBV2|TRBD1
CASSESTGWDRGHQPQHF
TGTGCCAGCAGTGAATCCACTGGCTGGGACAGGGGTCATCAGCCCCAGCATTTT
>many|TRBJ2-4|TRBV18|-
CASSPEVAKNIQYF
TGTGCCAGCTCACCAGAGGTAGCCAAAAACATTCAGTACTTC
>many|TRBJ1-2|TRBV28|-
CASSLQAYYGYTF
TGTGCCAGCAGTTTACAGGCCTACTATGGCTACACCTTC
>many|TRBJ2-2|TRBV28|-
CASRKGLPSTGELFF
TGTGCCAGCAGAAAGGGACTTCCCAGCACCGGGGAGCTGTTTTTT
>many|TRBJ1-5|TRBV5-1|-
CASSLGGLDQPQHF
TGCGCCAGCAGCCTGGGAGGGCTCGATCAGCCCCAGCATTTT
>many|TRBJ1-5|TRBV20-1|-
CSASLTGLDQPQHF
TGCAGTGCGAGCCTTACAGGGCTAGATCAGCCCCAGCATTTT
>few|TRBJ2-7|TRBV20-1|-
CSARDQGKAYEQYF
TGCAGTGCTAGAGATCAGGGGAAGGCCTACGAGCAGTACTTC
>many|TRBJ1-1|TRBV20-1|TRBD1
CSAPGQTYMNTEAFF
TGCAGTGCTCCGGGACAGACCTACATGAACACTGAAGCTTTCTTT
>many|TRBJ2-7|TRBV12-3/TRBV12-4|TRBD2
CASSWRTSGSYEQYF
TGTGCCAGCAGTTGGCGGACTAGCGGCTCCTACGAGCAGTACTTC
>few|TRBJ2-7|TRBV2|-
CASRPRPGRAGPYEQYF
TGTGCCAGCAGGCCGAGACCCGGGCGGGCCGGCCCCTACGAGCAGTACTTC
>many|TRBJ1-5|TRBV20-1|TRBD1
CSAPGRTGMDQPQHF
TGCAGTGCCCCAGGGCGGACAGGGATGGATCAGCCCCAGCATTTT
>many|TRBJ2-5|TRBV7-9|-
CASSLATGEGTQYF
TGTGCCAGCAGCTTAGCAACGGGAGAGGGGACCCAGTACTTC
>many|TRBJ2-5|TRBV7-9|TRBD2
CASSQQPGLATSQETQYF
TGTGCCAGCAGTCAACAACCGGGACTAGCGACATCCCAAGAGACCCAGTACTTC
>many|TRBJ1-5|TRBV20-1|TRBD1
CSASRQGRGQPQHF
TGCAGTGCTTCCCGACAGGGCAGGGGACAGCCCCAGCATTTT
>many|TRBJ1-1|TRBV6-5|TRBD1
CASSSDRVNTEAFF
TGTGCCAGCAGTTCGGACAGGGTGAACACTGAAGCTTTCTTT
>many|TRBJ2-5|TRBV18|-
CASSPGGITWTQYF
TGTGCCAGCTCACCCGGGGGAATAACGTGGACCCAGTACTTC
>many|TRBJ2-1|TRBV10-3|TRBD2
CAISEGLAGTEEQFF
TGTGCCATCAGTGAAGGGCTAGCGGGGACCGAAGAGCAGTTCTTC
>many|TRBJ1-2|TRBV7-9|TRBD1
CASRYTGTGYGYTF
TGTGCCAGCAGATATACCGGGACAGGCTATGGCTACACCTTC
>few|TRBJ1-1|TRBV4-1|TRBD1
CASRGQPMSNTEAFF
TGCGCCAGCAGGGGACAGCCGATGAGTAACACTGAAGCTTTCTTT
>many|TRBJ2-3|TRBV4-1|-
CASSPSERSTDTQYF
TGCGCCAGCAGCCCCTCTGAGCGTTCGACAGATACGCAGTATTTT
>many|TRBJ1-5|TRBV29-1|-
CSAGARDQPQHF
TGCAGCGCCGGTGCCAGGGATCAGCCCCAGCATTTT
>many|TRBJ1-1|TRBV28|-
CASSLARFGTEAFF
TGTGCCAGCAGTTTAGCCAGGTTCGGGACTGAAGCTTTCTTT
>many|TRBJ2-3|TRBV7-2|TRBD2
CASSALAGGPTDTQYF
TGTGCCAGCAGTGCACTAGCGGGAGGGCCAACAGATACGCAGTATTTT
>many|TRBJ2-7|TRBV28|-
CASSLPPWGYEQYF
TGTGCCAGCAGTTTACCTCCATGGGGTTACGAGCAGTACTTC
>many|TRBJ2-5|TRBV5-1|TRBD1
CASSTTGDAETQYF
TGCGCCAGCAGCACGACAGGGGACGCGGAGACCCAGTACTTC
>few|TRBJ2-2|TRBV5-1|-
CASSEKGQNTGELFF
TGCGCCAGCAGCGAAAAGGGACAGAACACCGGGGAGCTGTTTTTT
>many|TRBJ2-3|TRBV10-1|-
CASTPQGRDTQYF
TGCGCCAGCACCCCGCAGGGCCGGGATACGCAGTATTTT
>many|TRBJ2-2|TRBV7-2|TRBD2
CASSLSGVVTGELFF
TGTGCCAGCAGCTTGAGCGGGGTGGTTACCGGGGAGCTGTTTTTT
>-|TRBJ2-1|TRBV5-1|TRBD2
CASSLSPGGRANEQFF
TGCGCCAGCAGCTTGTCCCCCGGCGGGAGGGCTAATGAGCAGTTCTTC
>few|TRBJ2-3|TRBV12-3/TRBV12-4|TRBD1
CASSLGTGADTQYF
TGTGCCAGCAGTCTAGGGACAGGGGCAGATACGCAGTATTTT
>many|TRBJ2-1|TRBV20-1|-
CSAPPRYNEQFF
TGCAGTGCTCCTCCTAGGTACAATGAGCAGTTCTTC
>many|TRBJ2-7|TRBV7-3|-
CASSPAGGRVTYEQYF
TGTGCCAGCAGCCCAGCCGGGGGGCGCGTAACCTACGAGCAGTACTTC
>-|TRBJ2-5|TRBV24-1|TRBD1
CATSDEGQGQETQYF
TGTGCCACCAGTGACGAGGGACAGGGACAAGAGACCCAGTACTTC